This T cell receptor beta chain was profiled in a study of OX40 agonist ivuxolimab in advanced cancers. Some clones are missing from TCRdb's copy, which holds only in-frame ones; the method was immunoSEQ multiplex PCR. The table has more than 45,000 clones, about nine tenths seen once. The sample was CD4+ or CD8+ T cells sorted from blood, taken in a trial of the OX40 agonist ivuxolimab. The origin of this receptor is an adult with an advanced solid tumor such as melanoma, head and neck, liver or kidney cancer.

In DNA form, the CDR3 reads TGTGCCAGCAAACGGTCGGGAGGGGCCAGGGAGACCCAGTACTTC. Translating it yields CASKRSGGARETQYF. The V call is TRBV27, the J call TRBJ2-5; 8 bases map to TRBD2. Per the germline V gene, CDR1 is MNHEY and CDR2 is SMNVEV (reference sequence). Trimming cost V 7 bases and J 5 bases; bases outside gene matches: 12. The CDR3 runs to 15 residues.